This T cell receptor (beta chain) appears in the sequencing data of a study of tumor-infiltrating lymphocytes in primary liver carcinoma. The CDR3 has 17 amino acids. CDR1 and CDR2 from the germline V gene are MDHEN and SYDVKM. Unsorted bulk tissue of roughly 20-31 mg yielded co-extracted RNA and DNA. Remarks on this clonotype: Germline is not matched at one junction end, which may reflect a read error.

TCR beta cDNA was reverse-transcribed from approximately 0.45 ug of total RNA. The reaction used a constant-region primer and ProtoScript II reverse transcriptase. Three nested multiplex PCR rounds of slightly modified ARM-PCR generated TCR beta libraries. Running 10 cycles apiece, the first two PCR rounds relied on TRBV1-TRBV30 forward primers together with a C-beta reverse primer. TCRdb reanalysed the multiplex PCR reads using MiXCR and keeps one entry per CDR3 protein. There are more than 100,000 distinct CDR3 sequences in the sample; 55% to 75% occur only once, and approximately 9.7% lies in the top ten.

The specimen sequenced was liver tumor tissue from sampling region 1. Subset of the sample: tumor region T1, superior pole. The V call is TRBV28, the J call TRBJ2-6; 11 nucleotides agree with TRBD2. The TCR was taken from a woman aged 60 to 75 with primary liver carcinoma and hepatitis B virus infection. In DNA form, the CDR3 reads TGTGCCAGCAGTTTGGTTAGCGGGAGGGCTGGGGCCAGCGTCCTCACTTTC. Translated: CASSLVSGRAGASVLTF.